The 25 T cell receptor beta chains given below trace back to one sample, sequenced in a study of blood T cell repertoires in COVID-19. Sequenced by immunoSEQ multiplex PCR; TCRdb stores in-frame clones only, minus some. The sample gives around 91,000 clones, around 79% of which show up once; around 18% is in the top ten. The sequenced sample consisted of peripheral blood. The receptors were sampled from a woman older than 75 with active or convalescent COVID-19.

J is TRBJ1-2 and V is TRBV7-2, with TRBD1 identical over 7 bases. CDR1 and CDR2 (germline): SGHTA, FQGNSA. After removal of 4 bases from V and 3 bases from J, the junction contained 2 bases not matched to a gene. CDR3 size: 13 residues. Here the CDR3 reads CASSSGTDYGYTF. CDR3 sequence (DNA): TGTGCCAGCAGCTCCGGGACAGACTATGGCTACACCTTC.

The gene calls are TRBV7-9 and TRBJ1-1; no clear D gene. V was cut by 2 bases and J by 1 base, with 14 bases left in between. The CDR3 extends over 16 amino acids. Per germline, CDR1 SEHNR and CDR2 FQNEAQ (reference sequence). The CDR3: CASSLTPSGRNTEAFF. CDR3 nucleotide sequence: TGTGCCAGCAGCTTAACCCCCTCGGGGAGGAACACTGAAGCTTTCTTT.

Worth noting for this clone: Other DNA sequences of this sample code for an identical CDR3. The chain recombines TRBV7-2 with TRBJ1-1; D is undetermined. CDR1 and CDR2 from the germline V gene are SGHTA and FQGNSA. This CDR3 is 13 amino acids long. Trimming took 6 bases from V and 0 from J, leaving 8 bases between them. The CDR3 protein is CASSFTVNTEAFF. The CDR3, as DNA: TGTGCCAGCAGTTTCACAGTGAACACTGAAGCTTTCTTT.

The chain uses TRBV13 and TRBJ2-7, with TRBD1 as a possible D gene (6 bases). Trimming cost V 2 bases and J 3 bases, with 14 bases left between them. Germline CDR1 is PRHDT and CDR2 is FYEKMQ (reference sequence). The CDR3 totals 15 residues. The CDR3 is CASSLQGTSHYEQYF. CDR3 coding DNA: TGTGCCAGCAGCTTACAGGGGACCTCGCACTACGAGCAGTACTTC.

This clone was seen a single time. The chain carries TRBV19 and TRBJ2-1; 11 bases fit TRBD2. After removal of 5 bases from V and 4 bases from J, the junction contained 4 bases not matched to a gene. Germline V CDR1 and CDR2: LNHDA, SQIVND (reference sequence). This CDR3 is built from 15 residues. The CDR3 protein is CASSPRLAGYNEQFF. As DNA, the CDR3 is TGTGCCAGTAGTCCCCGACTAGCGGGATACAATGAGCAGTTCTTC.

The rearrangement links TRBV27 to TRBJ2-5, with D unclear. The CDR3 totals 13 residues. Between the trimmed V and J ends, which lost 6 bases and 1 base, there was a span of 9 bases. CDR1 is MNHEY and CDR2 is SMNVEV in the germline V gene (reference sequence). CDR3 region: CASRVGFQETQYF. The CDR3 DNA follows: TGTGCCAGCAGAGTCGGGTTCCAAGAGACCCAGTACTTC.

The chain combines TRBV6-5 with TRBJ1-5; perhaps TRBD1 as D (5 bases). Trimming removed 6 bases from V and 6 bases from J, with 9 bases in between. The germline V gene has CDR1 MNHEY and CDR2 SVGAGI. This CDR3 has 12 residues. DNA of the CDR3: TGTGCCAGCAGCGCCGGGGGTCAGCCCCAGCATTTT. Its protein product is CASSAGGQPQHF.

The chain joins TRBV28 to TRBJ2-5; 9 bases fit TRBD1. The CDR3 runs 14 residues. Trimming took 11 bases from V and 4 from J; bases not matched to a gene: 11. Per the germline V gene, CDR1 is MDHEN and CDR2 is SYDVKM. CDR3: CACSRDRVIETQYF. DNA of the CDR3: TGTGCCTGCTCCCGGGACAGGGTTATAGAGACCCAGTACTTC.

This chain joins TRBV14 and TRBJ1-3; D gene ambiguous. Per the germline V gene, CDR1 is SGHDN and CDR2 is FVKESK. The CDR3 is 14 amino acids. Trimming left V 10 bases short and J 4 bases short, with 17 bases between. DNA for the CDR3: TGTGCCATTGAGTACGGGGTCGGCGGAAACACCATATATTTT. It codes for CAIEYGVGGNTIYF.

J is TRBJ2-1 and V is TRBV7-7; 9 nucleotides agree with TRBD2. CDR3 length: 14 amino acids. Trimming at V came to 2 bases and at J to 8 bases, leaving 4 bases not matched to a gene. The V gene's germline CDR1 is SSHAT and CDR2 FNYEAQ (reference sequence). The CDR3 DNA sequence: TGTGCCAGCAGCTTAAAGGGACTAGCCGATGAGCAGTTCTTC. Amino acid sequence: CASSLKGLADEQFF.

Only a few counts were recorded for this clone. The rearrangement links TRBV6-6 to TRBJ2-3; no clear D gene. Germline values: CDR1 MNHNY, CDR2 SVGAGI (reference sequence). The CDR3 spans 14 residues. Trimming shortened V by 1 base and J by 4 bases, and 9 bases separated the two germline ends. The CDR3 reads CASSYFSSPDTQYF. The CDR3 DNA reads TGTGCCAGCAGTTACTTCTCTAGTCCAGATACGCAGTATTTT.

This clone showed up just once. The gene calls are TRBV18 and TRBJ2-7; TRBD1 is a possible D gene (6 bases). Germline V CDR1 and CDR2: KGHSH, LQKENI. This CDR3 is 15 amino acids long. V gave up 3 bases and J gave up 0 bases, with 12 bases separating them. This chain's CDR3 is CASSPDSQRSYEQYF. CDR3 DNA: TGTGCCAGCTCACCGGACAGTCAGCGCTCCTACGAGCAGTACTTC.

This rearrangement joins TRBV2 to TRBJ2-3; D possibly corresponds to TRBD2 (6 bases). The CDR3 spans 14 residues. CDR1 and CDR2 (germline): SNHLY, FYNNEI. V lost 6 bases and J lost 0, with 10 bases in between. DNA of the CDR3: TGTGCCAGCAGGGGGGGTTTTAGCACAGATACGCAGTATTTT. It specifies CASRGGFSTDTQYF.

The V and J genes are TRBV11-2 and TRBJ1-4, with a weak D call TRBD1 (6 bases). The CDR3 is 16 amino acids. Trimming left V 2 bases short and J 3 bases short, with 13 bases between. CDR1 is SGHAT and CDR2 is FQNNGV in the germline V gene. This CDR3 reads CASSLSGAGANEKLFF. In DNA form, the CDR3 reads TGTGCCAGCAGCTTATCAGGGGCGGGAGCTAATGAAAAACTGTTTTTT.

The V call is TRBV28, the J call TRBJ1-2; 8 positions match TRBD1. Germline V lookup: CDR1 MDHEN, CDR2 SYDVKM. The CDR3 is made up of 17 amino acids. Germline trimming cut 3 bases from V and 0 bases from J; bases unmatched to any gene: 9. CDR3 bases: TGTGCCAGCAGTTTGAGGGCAGGGGGCCCCCCTAACTATGGCTACACCTTC. Translated: CASSLRAGGPPNYGYTF.

J is TRBJ1-6 and V is TRBV28, with 10 bases matching TRBD1. V shed 6 bases and J 9 bases; nucleotides not matched to a gene: 11. Germline CDR1 MDHEN, CDR2 SYDVKM. This CDR3 region has 16 residues. The CDR3 reads CASRAGQGVVGSPLHF. CDR3 nucleotides: TGTGCCAGCAGAGCCGGACAGGGGGTAGTTGGTTCACCCCTCCACTTT.

Remarks on this clone: One end of the junction varies from germline; a read error may be responsible. CDR3 sequence: CASRDYYEQFF. The CDR3, as DNA: TGTGCCAGCAGGGACTACTATGAGCAGTTCTTC. The V call is TRBV7-8, the J call TRBJ2-1; maybe TRBD2 (6 bases). Germline CDR1 is SGHVS and CDR2 is FQNEAQ. This CDR3 region has 11 residues.

The J gene is TRBJ2-1, the V gene TRBV24-1; 8 bases match TRBD1. The V and J ends lost 4 bases and 3 bases, in that order; junction bases with no gene match: 4. CDR3 size: 15 residues. Germline lookup yields CDR1 KGHDR and CDR2 SFDVKD. The CDR3 sequence: CATSDSGGSYNEQFF. The CDR3 bases are TGTGCCACCAGTGACTCAGGGGGCAGCTACAATGAGCAGTTCTTC.

This chain connects TRBV7-8 to TRBJ1-1; tentatively, D is TRBD1 (6 bases). Per the germline V gene, CDR1 is SGHVS and CDR2 is FQNEAQ. The CDR3 length is 13 residues. V lost 6 bases to trimming and J lost 10 bases, with 18 bases between them. CDR3 bases: TGTGCCAGCAGTCTAGTGGGGGGGCTCGGAGCTTTCTTT. Translation: CASSLVGGLGAFF.

Written as DNA, the CDR3 is TGTGCCTGGAGTCAGGGCACCCACTACGAGCAGTACTTC. This sequence encodes CAWSQGTHYEQYF. This rearrangement joins TRBV30 to TRBJ2-7; D perhaps matches TRBD1 (5 bases). V shed 2 bases and J shed 3 bases, with 11 bases lying between them. This CDR3 is built from 13 residues. CDR1 and CDR2 from the germline V gene are GTSNPN and SVGIG (reference sequence).

CDR3 DNA: TGTGCCAGCAGCCTGGGGCAGGGGGCAATCTCTGGGGCCAACGTCCTGACTTTC. Amino acid sequence: CASSLGQGAISGANVLTF. This sequence joins TRBV11-2 and TRBJ2-6, with 8 nucleotides matching TRBD1. In germline, CDR1 is SGHAT, CDR2 FQNNGV. The CDR3 extends over 18 amino acids. Trimming removed 5 bases from V and 0 bases from J; junction bases left unmatched: 9.

Only a few counts were recorded for this clone. The chain carries TRBV5-6 and TRBJ2-1; D unresolved. The germline V and J ends were trimmed by 3 bases and 10 bases, with 23 bases remaining between them. The CDR3 contains 16 residues. Germline V lookup: CDR1 SGHDT, CDR2 YYEEEE. The CDR3 DNA reads as TGTGCCAGCAGCTCCTATATACGGCAGGAAGTGAACGAGCAGTTCTTC. This translates into CASSSYIRQEVNEQFF.

The V and J genes are TRBV11-2 and TRBJ2-7; 9 nucleotides align to TRBD1. Germline V CDR1 and CDR2: SGHAT, FQNNGV. The trim removed 6 bases at V and 3 bases at J, leaving 12 bases unmatched. The CDR3 loop spans 16 amino acids. This CDR3 reads CASRKVGQGFDYEQYF. The CDR3 DNA reads TGTGCCAGCAGGAAGGTTGGACAGGGGTTCGACTACGAGCAGTACTTC.

The J gene is TRBJ1-6, the V gene TRBV19; TRBD1 matches 10 bases. CDR1 LNHDA and CDR2 SQIVND come from the germline V gene (reference sequence). This CDR3 contains 16 residues. The V gene end was trimmed by 4 bases and the J gene end by 7 bases; junction bases not matched to a gene: 7. The CDR3: CASSTGTGVLNSPLHF. CDR3 nucleotide sequence: TGTGCCAGTAGTACCGGGACAGGGGTCTTAAATTCACCCCTCCACTTT. The complete variable domain, with remaining parts taken from reference TRBV19 and TRBJ1-6, reads DGGITQSPKYLFRKEGQNVTLSCEQNLNHDAMYWYRQDPGQGLRLIYYSQIVNDFQKGDIAEGYSVSREKKESFPLTVTSAQKNPTAFYLCASSTGTGVLNSPLHFGNGTRLTVT.

The V gene is TRBV9, the J gene TRBJ2-1, with TRBD2 matching over 7 bases. The CDR3 contains 19 residues. CDR1 is SGDLS and CDR2 is YYNGEE in the germline V gene. V shed 0 bases and J 4 bases; nucleotides not matched to a gene: 16. In DNA, the CDR3 is TGTGCCAGCAGCGTAGCGGCTAGCGGAGACATAGGAACGTACAATGAGCAGTTCTTC. Translating gives CASSVAASGDIGTYNEQFF. Supplemented by reference TRBV9 and TRBJ2-1, the full variable domain reads DSGVTQTPKHLITATGQRVTLRCSPRSGDLSVYWYQQSLDQGLQFLIQYYNGEERAKGNILERFSAQQFPDLHSELNLSSLELGDSALYFCASSVAASGDIGTYNEQFFGPGTRLTVL.